This T cell receptor (beta chain) stems from a study of beta chain features in type 1 diabetes. Researchers reported sorting CD4+ naive, central memory, regulatory and stem cell-like memory cells via CD45RO/CCR7/CD25/CD127/CD95/CD27. There are a few counts of this clone. Antigen: not known. Since all of the isolated RNA was reverse transcribed, expressed TCRB transcripts were what got sequenced. Produced via immunoSEQ multiplex PCR; TCRdb's table is partial and in-frame only. In the table there are about 620,000 clones, about 14% of which are singletons. The study's findings and limits: TCRB CDR3 length was moderately but significantly reduced in all four CD4+ subsets of Type 1 diabetes patients. In these data, an HLA type influence on TCRB rearrangement remained unresolved.

The ends were cut back, 0 bases at V and 1 base at J, with 10 bases in the middle. Germline V lookup: CDR1 LNHNV, CDR2 YYDKDF (reference sequence). The CDR3 consists of 16 residues. V gene TRBV15 combines with J gene TRBJ1-3; D might be TRBD1 (5 bases). Sequencing was performed on naive CD4+ T cells from blood. The sequence came from a man aged 18-30 years in good health. The CDR3 nucleotides are TGTGCCACCAGCAGAGATCCCGGGACTTCTGGAAACACCATATATTTT. This gives the protein CATSRDPGTSGNTIYF.